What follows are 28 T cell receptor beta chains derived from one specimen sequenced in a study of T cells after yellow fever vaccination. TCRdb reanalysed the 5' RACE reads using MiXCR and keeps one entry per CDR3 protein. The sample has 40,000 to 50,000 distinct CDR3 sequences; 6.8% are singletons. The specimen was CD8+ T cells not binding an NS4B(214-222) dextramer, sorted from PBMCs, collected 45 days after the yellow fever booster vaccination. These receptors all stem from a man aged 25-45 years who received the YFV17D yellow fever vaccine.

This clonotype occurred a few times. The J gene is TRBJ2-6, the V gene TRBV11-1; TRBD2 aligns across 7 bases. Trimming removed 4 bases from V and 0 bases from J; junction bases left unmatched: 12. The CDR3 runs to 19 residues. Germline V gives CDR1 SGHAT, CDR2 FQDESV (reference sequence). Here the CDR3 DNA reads TGTGCCAGCAGCTACGTGGACGGGGGGAGCCACTCTGGGGCCAACGTCCTGACTTTC. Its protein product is CASSYVDGGSHSGANVLTF.

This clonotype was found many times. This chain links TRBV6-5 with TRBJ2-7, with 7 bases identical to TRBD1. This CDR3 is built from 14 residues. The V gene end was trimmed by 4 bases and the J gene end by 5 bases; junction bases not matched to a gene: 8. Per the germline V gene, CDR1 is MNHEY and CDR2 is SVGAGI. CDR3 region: CASSFRQGMNEQYF. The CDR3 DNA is TGTGCCAGCAGTTTCCGACAGGGAATGAACGAGCAGTACTTC.

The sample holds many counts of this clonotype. CDR3 residues: CASTPTGTGLMFNEQFF. The CDR3 DNA follows: TGTGCCAGTACCCCGACCGGGACAGGGCTTATGTTCAATGAGCAGTTCTTC. J is TRBJ2-1 and V is TRBV19, with TRBD1 identical over 9 bases. The CDR3 runs to 17 residues. The germline CDR1 and CDR2 sequences are LNHDA and SQIVND (reference sequence). The J segment lost 6 bases and the V segment lost 7 bases, leaving 16 bases of the junction unmatched.

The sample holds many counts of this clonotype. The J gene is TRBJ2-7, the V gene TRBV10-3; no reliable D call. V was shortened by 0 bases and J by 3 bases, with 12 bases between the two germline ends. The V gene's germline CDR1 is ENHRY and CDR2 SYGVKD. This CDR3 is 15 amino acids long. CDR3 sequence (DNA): TGTGCCATCAGTGAGTCGTCCACGCCAAACTACGAGCAGTACTTC. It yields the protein CAISESSTPNYEQYF.

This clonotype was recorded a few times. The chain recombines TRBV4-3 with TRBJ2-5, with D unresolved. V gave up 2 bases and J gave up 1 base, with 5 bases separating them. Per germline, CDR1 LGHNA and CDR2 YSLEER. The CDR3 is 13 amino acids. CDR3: CASSQRLQETQYF. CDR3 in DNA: TGCGCCAGCAGCCAAAGGCTCCAAGAGACCCAGTACTTC.

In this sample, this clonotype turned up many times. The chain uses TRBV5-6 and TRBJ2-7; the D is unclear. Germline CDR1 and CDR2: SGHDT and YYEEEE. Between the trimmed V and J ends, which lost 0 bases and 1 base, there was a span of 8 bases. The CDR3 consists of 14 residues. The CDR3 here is CASSLGSPSYEQYF. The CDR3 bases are TGTGCCAGCAGCTTGGGGAGCCCTTCCTACGAGCAGTACTTC.

The CDR3 DNA follows: TGCAGTGCTCGGGTGGGGGCTAGCGGCTACGAGCAGTACTTC. It is translated as CSARVGASGYEQYF. This sequence joins TRBV20-1 and TRBJ2-7; weak D call: TRBD2 (7 bases). Germline V gene data show CDR1 as DFQATT and CDR2 as SNEGSKA (reference sequence). The CDR3 is made up of 14 amino acids. V gave up 5 bases and J gave up 3 bases, with 17 bases separating them.

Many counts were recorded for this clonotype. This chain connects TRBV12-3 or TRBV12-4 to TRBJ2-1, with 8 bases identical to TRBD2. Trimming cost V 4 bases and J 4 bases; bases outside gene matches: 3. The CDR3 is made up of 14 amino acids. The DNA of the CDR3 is TGTGCCAGCAGTTCTAGCGGGTGGTACAATGAGCAGTTCTTC. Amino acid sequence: CASSSSGWYNEQFF.

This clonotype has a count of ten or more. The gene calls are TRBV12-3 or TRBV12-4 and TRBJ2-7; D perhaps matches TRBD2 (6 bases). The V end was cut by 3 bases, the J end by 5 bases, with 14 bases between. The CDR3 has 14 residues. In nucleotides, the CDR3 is TGTGCCAGCAGTTTGAGTAGCGGACACGACGAGCAGTACTTC. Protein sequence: CASSLSSGHDEQYF.

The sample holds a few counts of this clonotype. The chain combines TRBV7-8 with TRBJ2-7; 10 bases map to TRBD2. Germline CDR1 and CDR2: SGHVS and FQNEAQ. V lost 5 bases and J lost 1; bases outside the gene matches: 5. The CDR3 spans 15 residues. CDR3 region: CASSPLLAGSYEQYF. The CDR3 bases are TGTGCCAGCAGCCCACTACTAGCGGGGTCCTACGAGCAGTACTTC.

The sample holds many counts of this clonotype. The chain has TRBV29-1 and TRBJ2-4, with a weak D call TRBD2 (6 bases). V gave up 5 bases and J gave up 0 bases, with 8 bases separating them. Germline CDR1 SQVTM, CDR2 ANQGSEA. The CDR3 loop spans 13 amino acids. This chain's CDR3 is CSVWGVAKNIQYF. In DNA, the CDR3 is TGCAGCGTTTGGGGGGTAGCCAAAAACATTCAGTACTTC.

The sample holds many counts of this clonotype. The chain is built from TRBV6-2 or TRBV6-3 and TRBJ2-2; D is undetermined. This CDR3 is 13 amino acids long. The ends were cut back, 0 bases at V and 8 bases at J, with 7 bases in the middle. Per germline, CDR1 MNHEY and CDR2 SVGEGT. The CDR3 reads CASSYSQRGELFF. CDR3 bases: TGTGCCAGCAGTTACTCCCAGAGGGGGGAGCTGTTTTTT.

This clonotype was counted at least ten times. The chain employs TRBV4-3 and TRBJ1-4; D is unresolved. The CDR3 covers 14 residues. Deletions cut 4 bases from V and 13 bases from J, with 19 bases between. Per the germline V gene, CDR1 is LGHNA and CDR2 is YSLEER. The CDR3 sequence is CASSPGFDSLALFF. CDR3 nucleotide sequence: TGCGCCAGCAGCCCAGGTTTCGATAGTTTGGCACTGTTTTTT.

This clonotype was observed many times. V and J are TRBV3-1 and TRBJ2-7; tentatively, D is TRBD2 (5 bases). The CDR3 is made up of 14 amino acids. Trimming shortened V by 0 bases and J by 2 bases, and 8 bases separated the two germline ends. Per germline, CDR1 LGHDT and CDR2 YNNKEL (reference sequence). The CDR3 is CASSQDTGTYEQYF. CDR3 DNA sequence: TGTGCCAGCAGCCAAGATACCGGGACCTACGAGCAGTACTTC.

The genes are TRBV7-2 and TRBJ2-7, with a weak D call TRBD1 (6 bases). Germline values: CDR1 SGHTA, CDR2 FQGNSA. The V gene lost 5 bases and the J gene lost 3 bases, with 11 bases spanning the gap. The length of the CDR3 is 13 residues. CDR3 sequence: CASSPNRDYEQYF. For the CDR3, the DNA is TGTGCCAGCAGCCCAAACAGGGACTACGAGCAGTACTTC.

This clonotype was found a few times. The CDR3: CASSLSHAGGYEQYF. CDR3 sequence (DNA): TGTGCCAGCAGTTTATCCCACGCTGGGGGCTACGAGCAGTACTTC. V and J are TRBV27 and TRBJ2-7; possibly TRBD1 or TRBD2 for D (5 bases each). The CDR3 has 15 amino acids. CDR1 is MNHEY, CDR2 SMNVEV, per germline (reference sequence). V was shortened by 0 bases and J by 3 bases, with 12 bases between the two germline ends.

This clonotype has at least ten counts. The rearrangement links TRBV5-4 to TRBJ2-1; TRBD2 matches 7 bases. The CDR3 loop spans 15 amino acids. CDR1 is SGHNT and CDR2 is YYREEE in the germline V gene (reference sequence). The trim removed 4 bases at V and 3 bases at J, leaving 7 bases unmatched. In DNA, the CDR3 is TGTGCCAGCAGCCCCGGGCTAGCGGTCTACAATGAGCAGTTCTTC. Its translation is CASSPGLAVYNEQFF.

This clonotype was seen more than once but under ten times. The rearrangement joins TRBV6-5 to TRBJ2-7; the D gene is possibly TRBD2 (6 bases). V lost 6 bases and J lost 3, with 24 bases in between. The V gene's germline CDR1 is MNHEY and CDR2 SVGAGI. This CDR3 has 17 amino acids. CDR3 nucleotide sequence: TGTGCCAGCAGGCCCGGGCTGGGGGAGGAGAGTATCTACGAGCAGTACTTC. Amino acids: CASRPGLGEESIYEQYF.

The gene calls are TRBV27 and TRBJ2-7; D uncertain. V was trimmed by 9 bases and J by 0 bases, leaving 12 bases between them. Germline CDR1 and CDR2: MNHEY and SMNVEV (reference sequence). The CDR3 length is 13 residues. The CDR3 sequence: CASALLSSYEQYF. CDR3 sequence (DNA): TGTGCCAGTGCCCTTTTGTCCTCCTACGAGCAGTACTTC.

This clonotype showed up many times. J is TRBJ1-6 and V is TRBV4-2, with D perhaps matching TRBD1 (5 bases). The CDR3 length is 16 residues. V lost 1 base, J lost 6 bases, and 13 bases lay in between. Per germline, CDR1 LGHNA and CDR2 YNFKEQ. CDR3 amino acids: CASSQAGVWFNSPLHF. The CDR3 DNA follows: TGTGCCAGCAGCCAAGCGGGGGTATGGTTTAATTCACCCCTCCACTTT.

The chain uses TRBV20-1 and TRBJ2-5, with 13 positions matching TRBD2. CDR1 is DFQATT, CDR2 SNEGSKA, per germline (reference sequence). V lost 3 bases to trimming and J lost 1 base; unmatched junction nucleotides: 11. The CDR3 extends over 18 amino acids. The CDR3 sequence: CSARSKGLAGHLQETQYF. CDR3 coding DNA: TGCAGTGCTAGGAGTAAGGGACTAGCGGGGCACCTCCAAGAGACCCAGTACTTC.

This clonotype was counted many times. The CDR3 region has the DNA TGTGCCAGCAGCCACCCCGTCCGGGACAGGGGCTATAATTCACCCCTCCACTTT. Protein: CASSHPVRDRGYNSPLHF. The rearrangement links TRBV3-1 to TRBJ1-6; TRBD1 matches at 10 bases. The CDR3 loop spans 18 amino acids. CDR1 is LGHDT, CDR2 YNNKEL, per germline (reference sequence). With V trimmed by 3 bases and J by 3 bases, 8 bases remained unmatched.

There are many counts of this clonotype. CDR3: CASRIGQAGDQGQETQYF. CDR3 nucleotide sequence: TGTGCCAGCAGGATCGGACAGGCCGGTGACCAAGGCCAAGAGACCCAGTACTTC. The V call is TRBV6-5, the J call TRBJ2-5, with 7 bases aligning to TRBD1. This CDR3 comprises 18 residues. Germline CDR1 is MNHEY and CDR2 is SVGAGI. The V segment lost 6 bases and the J segment 1 base; nucleotides outside the gene matches: 17.

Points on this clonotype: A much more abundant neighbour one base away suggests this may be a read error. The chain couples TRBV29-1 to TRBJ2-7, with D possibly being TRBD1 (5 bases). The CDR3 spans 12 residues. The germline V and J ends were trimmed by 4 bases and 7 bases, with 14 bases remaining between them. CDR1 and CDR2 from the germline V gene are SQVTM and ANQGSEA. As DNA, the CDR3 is TGCAGCGTTGTAAGACCTAAGGGGGAGCAGTACTTC. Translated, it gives CSVVRPKGEQYF.

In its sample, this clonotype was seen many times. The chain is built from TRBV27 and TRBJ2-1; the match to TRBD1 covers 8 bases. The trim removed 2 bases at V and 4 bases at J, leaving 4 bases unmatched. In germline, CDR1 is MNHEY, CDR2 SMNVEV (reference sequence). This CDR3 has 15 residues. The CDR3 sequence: CASSLTGGLYNEQFF. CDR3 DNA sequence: TGTGCCAGCAGTTTAACAGGGGGGTTGTACAATGAGCAGTTCTTC.

CDR3 loop: CASSVDPRDRAGHYGYTF. The CDR3 nucleotides are TGTGCCAGCAGCGTAGACCCTCGCGACAGGGCTGGGCACTATGGCTACACCTTC. The chain carries TRBV9 and TRBJ1-2; 7 bases are shared with TRBD1. The CDR3 spans 18 residues. The V gene's germline CDR1 is SGDLS and CDR2 YYNGEE. Trimming cost V 0 bases and J 3 bases; bases outside gene matches: 14.

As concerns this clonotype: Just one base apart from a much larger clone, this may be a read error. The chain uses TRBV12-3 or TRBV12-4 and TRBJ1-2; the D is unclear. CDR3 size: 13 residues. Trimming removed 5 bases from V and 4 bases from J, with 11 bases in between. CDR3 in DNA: TGTGCCAGCAGTATTGGCGGCGGCTATGGCTACACCTTC. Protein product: CASSIGGGYGYTF.

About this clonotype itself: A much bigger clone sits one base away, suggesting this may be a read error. The CDR3 sequence is CASSLAGEKNEQFF. CDR3 DNA sequence: TGTGCCAGCAGCCTAGCGGGAGAGAAGAATGAGCAGTTCTTC. The chain combines TRBV2 with TRBJ2-1; 10 positions match TRBD2. The CDR3 runs 14 residues. The J segment lost 7 bases and the V segment lost 6 bases, leaving 6 bases of the junction unmatched. The V gene's germline CDR1 is SNHLY and CDR2 FYNNEI.